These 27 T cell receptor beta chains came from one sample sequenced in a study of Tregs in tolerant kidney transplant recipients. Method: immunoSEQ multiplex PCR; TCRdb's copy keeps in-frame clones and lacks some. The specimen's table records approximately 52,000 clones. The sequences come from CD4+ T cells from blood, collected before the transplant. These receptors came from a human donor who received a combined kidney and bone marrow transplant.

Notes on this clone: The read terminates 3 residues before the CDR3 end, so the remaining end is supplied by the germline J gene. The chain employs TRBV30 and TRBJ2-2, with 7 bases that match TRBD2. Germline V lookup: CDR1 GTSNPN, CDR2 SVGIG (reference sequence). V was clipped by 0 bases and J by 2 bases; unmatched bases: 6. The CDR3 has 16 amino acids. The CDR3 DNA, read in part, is TGTGCCTGGAGTGTGGCGGGGAGGGGCAACACCGGGGAG. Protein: CAWSVAGRGNTGE. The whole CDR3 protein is CAWSVAGRGNTGELFF.

Partial CDR3 DNA: TGCGCCAGCAGCTTGGAGGTTGGGGACAGGGGCACTGAA. It is translated as CASSLEVGDRGTE. The full-length CDR3 reads as CASSLEVGDRGTEAFF. The V call is TRBV5-1, the J call TRBJ1-1; TRBD1 matches at 10 bases. Coverage ceases 3 residues before the CDR3 finishes, and the germline J gene fills in the end. J gave up 4 bases and V 0 bases, and 6 bases lay outside the gene matches. Germline CDR1 is SGHRS and CDR2 is YFSETQ. There are 16 residues in the CDR3.

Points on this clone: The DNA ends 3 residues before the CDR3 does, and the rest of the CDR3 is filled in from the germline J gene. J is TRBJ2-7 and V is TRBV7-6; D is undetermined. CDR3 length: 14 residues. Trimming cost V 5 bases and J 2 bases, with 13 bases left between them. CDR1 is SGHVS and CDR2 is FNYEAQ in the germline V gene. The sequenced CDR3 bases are TGTGCCAGCAGCGCTAGACTCGGTCCCTACGAG. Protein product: CASSARLGPYE. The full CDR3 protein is CASSARLGPYEQYF. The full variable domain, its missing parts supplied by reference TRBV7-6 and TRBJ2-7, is GAGVSQSPRYKVTKRGQDVALRCDPISGHVSLYWYRQALGQGPEFLTYFNYEAQQDKSGLPNDRFSAERPEGSISTLTIQRTEQRDSAMYRCASSARLGPYEQYFGPGTRLTVT.

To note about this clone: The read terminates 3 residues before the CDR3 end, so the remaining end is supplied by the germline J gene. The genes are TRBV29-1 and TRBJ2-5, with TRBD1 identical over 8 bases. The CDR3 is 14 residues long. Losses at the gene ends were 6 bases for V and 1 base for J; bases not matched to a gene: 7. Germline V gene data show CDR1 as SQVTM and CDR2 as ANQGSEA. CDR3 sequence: CSVGRGTGQETQYF. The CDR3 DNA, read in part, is TGCAGCGTAGGAAGGGGGACAGGCCAAGAGACC.

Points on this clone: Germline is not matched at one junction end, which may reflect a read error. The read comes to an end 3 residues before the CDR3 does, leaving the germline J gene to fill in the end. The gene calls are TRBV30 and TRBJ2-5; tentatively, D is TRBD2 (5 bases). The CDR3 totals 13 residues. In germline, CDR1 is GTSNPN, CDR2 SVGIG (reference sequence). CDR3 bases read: TGTGCCTGGAGGGGAAAGCGGCAAGGGACC. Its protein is CAWRGKRQGT. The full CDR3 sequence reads CAWRGKRQGTQYF.

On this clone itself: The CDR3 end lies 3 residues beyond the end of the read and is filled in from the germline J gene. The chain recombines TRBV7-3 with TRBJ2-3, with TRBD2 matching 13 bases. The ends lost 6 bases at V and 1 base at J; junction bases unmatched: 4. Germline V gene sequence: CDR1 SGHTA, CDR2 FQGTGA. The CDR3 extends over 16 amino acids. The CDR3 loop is CASRPGTSGGTDTQYF. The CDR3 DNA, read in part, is TGTGCCAGCAGACCTGGGACTAGCGGGGGCACAGATACG.

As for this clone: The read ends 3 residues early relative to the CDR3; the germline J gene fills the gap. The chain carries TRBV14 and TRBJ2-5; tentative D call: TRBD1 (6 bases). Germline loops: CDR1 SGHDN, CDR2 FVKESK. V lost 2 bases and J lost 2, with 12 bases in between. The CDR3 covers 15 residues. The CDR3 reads CASSQFRTAQETQYF. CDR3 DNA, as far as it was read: TGTGCCAGCAGCCAATTCCGGACAGCTCAAGAGACC.

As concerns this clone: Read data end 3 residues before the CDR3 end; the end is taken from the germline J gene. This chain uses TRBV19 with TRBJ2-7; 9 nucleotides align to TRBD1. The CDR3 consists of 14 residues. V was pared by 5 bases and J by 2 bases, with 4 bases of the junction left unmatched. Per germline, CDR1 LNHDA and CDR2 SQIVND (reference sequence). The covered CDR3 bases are TGTGCCAGTAGTTTACGGGACAGGGCCTACGAG. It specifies CASSLRDRAYE. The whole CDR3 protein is CASSLRDRAYEQYF.

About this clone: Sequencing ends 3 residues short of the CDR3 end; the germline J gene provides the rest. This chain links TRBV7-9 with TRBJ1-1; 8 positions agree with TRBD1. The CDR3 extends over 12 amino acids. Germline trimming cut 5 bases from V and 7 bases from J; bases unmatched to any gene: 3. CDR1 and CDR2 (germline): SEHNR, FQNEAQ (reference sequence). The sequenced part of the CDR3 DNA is TGTGCCAGCAGCATGGACAGGGTTGAA. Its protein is CASSMDRVE. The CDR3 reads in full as CASSMDRVEAFF.

This chain's CDR3 is CASRSRENTGELFF. The sequenced part of the CDR3 DNA is TGTGCCAGTAGATCCAGGGAAAACACCGGGGAG. This chain joins TRBV19 and TRBJ2-2; tentatively, D is TRBD1 (5 bases). The CDR3 goes on 3 residues after the read ends, and that part is filled in from the germline J gene. CDR3 size: 14 residues. Germline CDR1 LNHDA, CDR2 SQIVND (reference sequence). The V end lost 6 bases, the J end lost 2 bases, and 10 bases lay between the germline ends. Full variable domain (rest looked up from reference TRBV19 and TRBJ2-2): DGGITQSPKYLFRKEGQNVTLSCEQNLNHDAMYWYRQDPGQGLRLIYYSQIVNDFQKGDIAEGYSVSREKKESFPLTVTSAQKNPTAFYLCASRSRENTGELFFGEGSRLTVL.

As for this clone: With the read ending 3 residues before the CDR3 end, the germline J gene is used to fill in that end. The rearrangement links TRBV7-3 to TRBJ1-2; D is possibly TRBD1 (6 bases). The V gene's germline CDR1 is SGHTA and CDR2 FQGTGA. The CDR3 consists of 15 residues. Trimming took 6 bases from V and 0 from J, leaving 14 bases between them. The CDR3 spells CASRRSQGANYGYTF. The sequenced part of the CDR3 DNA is TGTGCCAGCAGGCGTTCACAGGGAGCTAACTATGGC.

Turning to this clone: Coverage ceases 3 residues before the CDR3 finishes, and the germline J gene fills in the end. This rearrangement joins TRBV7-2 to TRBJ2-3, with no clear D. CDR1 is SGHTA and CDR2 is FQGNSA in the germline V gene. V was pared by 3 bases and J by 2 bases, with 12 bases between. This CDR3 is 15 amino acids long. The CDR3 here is CASSFSVFNTDTQYF. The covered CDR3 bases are TGTGCCAGCAGCTTTAGTGTCTTTAACACAGATACG.

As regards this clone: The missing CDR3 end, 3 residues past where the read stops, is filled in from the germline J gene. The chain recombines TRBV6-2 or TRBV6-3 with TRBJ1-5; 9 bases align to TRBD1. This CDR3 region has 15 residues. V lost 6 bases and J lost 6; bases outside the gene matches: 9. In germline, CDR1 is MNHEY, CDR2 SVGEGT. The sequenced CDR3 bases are TGTGCCAGCAGAGCAACAGGGGGCGCGTCTCAGCCC. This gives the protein CASRATGGASQP. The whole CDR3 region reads CASRATGGASQPQHF.

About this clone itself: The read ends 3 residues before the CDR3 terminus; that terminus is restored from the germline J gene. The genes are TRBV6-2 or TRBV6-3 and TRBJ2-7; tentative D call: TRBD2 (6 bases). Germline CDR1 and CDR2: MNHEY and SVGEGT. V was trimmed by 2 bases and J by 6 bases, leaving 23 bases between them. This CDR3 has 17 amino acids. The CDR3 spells CASSYPPLPPRRGEQYF. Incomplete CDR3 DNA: TGTGCCAGCAGTTACCCCCCCCTCCCTCCCAGGAGGGGCGAG.

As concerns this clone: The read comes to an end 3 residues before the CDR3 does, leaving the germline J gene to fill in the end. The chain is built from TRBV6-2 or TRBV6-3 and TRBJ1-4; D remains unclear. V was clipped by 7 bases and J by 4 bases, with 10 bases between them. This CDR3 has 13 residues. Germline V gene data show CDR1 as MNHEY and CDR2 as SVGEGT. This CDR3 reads CASNAGRNEKLFF. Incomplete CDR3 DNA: TGTGCCAGCAACGCGGGTCGTAATGAAAAA.

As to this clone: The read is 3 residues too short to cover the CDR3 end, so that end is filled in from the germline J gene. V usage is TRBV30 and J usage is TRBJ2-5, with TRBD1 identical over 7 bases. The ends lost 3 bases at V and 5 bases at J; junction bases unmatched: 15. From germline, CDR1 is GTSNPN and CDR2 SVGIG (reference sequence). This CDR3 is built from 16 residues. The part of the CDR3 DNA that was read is TGTGCCTGGAGCTCGACAGGGTGGAAATTACCGGAGACC. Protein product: CAWSSTGWKLPET. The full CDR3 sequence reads CAWSSTGWKLPETQYF.

Partial CDR3 DNA: TGCGCCAGCAGCTTCTCAGGAGGGGCGAACACTGAA. Translated, it gives CASSFSGGANTE. The whole CDR3 sequence is CASSFSGGANTEAFF. The chain recombines TRBV5-1 with TRBJ1-1; D may be TRBD1 (5 bases). The CDR3 extends 3 residues past the end of the read, so its final part is completed from the germline J gene. Deletions cut 2 bases from V and 1 base from J, with 12 bases between. This CDR3 has 15 residues. The germline CDR1 and CDR2 sequences are SGHRS and YFSETQ.

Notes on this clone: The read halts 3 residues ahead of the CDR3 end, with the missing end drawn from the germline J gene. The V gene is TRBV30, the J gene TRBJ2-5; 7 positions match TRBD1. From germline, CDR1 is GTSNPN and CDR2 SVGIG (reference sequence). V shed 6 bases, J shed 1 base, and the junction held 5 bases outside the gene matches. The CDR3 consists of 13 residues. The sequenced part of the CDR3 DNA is TGTGCCTGTACAGGGGTAGCCCAAGAGACC. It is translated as CACTGVAQET. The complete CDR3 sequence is CACTGVAQETQYF.

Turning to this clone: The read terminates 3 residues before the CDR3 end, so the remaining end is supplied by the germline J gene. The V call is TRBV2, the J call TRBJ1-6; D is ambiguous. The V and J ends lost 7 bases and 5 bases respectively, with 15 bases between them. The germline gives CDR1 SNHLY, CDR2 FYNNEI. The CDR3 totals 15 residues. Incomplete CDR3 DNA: TGTGCCAGCAAAGGCTTAATTAAGGATAATTCACCC. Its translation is CASKGLIKDNSP. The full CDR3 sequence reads CASKGLIKDNSPLHF.

CDR3 sequence: CASIASGRYNEQFF. Incomplete CDR3 DNA: TGCGCCAGCATTGCTAGCGGGAGGTACAATGAG. The rearrangement joins TRBV10-2 to TRBJ2-1, with 11 bases lining up with TRBD2. Sequencing ends 3 residues short of the CDR3 end; the germline J gene provides the rest. The CDR3 covers 14 residues. The ends lost 7 bases at V and 4 bases at J; junction bases unmatched: 3. Looked up from germline, CDR1 is WSHSY and CDR2 is SAAADI.

The CDR3 protein is CASSMTGNEQFF. Partial CDR3 DNA: TGTGCCAGTAGTATGACAGGTAATGAG. This chain joins TRBV19 and TRBJ2-1, with D possibly matching TRBD1 (6 bases). The read terminates 3 residues before the CDR3 end, so the remaining end is supplied by the germline J gene. The CDR3 has 12 residues. V gave up 3 bases and J gave up 7 bases, with 7 bases separating them. Per the germline V gene, CDR1 is LNHDA and CDR2 is SQIVND (reference sequence).

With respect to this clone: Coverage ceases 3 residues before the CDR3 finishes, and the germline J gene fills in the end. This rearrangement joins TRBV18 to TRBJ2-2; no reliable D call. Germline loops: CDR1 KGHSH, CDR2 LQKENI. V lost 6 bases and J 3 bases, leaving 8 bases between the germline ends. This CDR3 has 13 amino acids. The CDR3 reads CASSNRDTGELFF. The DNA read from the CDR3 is TGTGCCAGCTCCAACCGGGACACCGGGGAG.

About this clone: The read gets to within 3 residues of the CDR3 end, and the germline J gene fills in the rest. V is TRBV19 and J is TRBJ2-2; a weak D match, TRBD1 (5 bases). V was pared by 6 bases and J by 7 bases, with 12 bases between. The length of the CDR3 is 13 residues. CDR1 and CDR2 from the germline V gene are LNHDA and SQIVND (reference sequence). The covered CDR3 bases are TGTGCCAGTAGCCAGCAGGGTGTCGGGGAG. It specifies CASSQQGVGE. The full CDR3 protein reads CASSQQGVGELFF.

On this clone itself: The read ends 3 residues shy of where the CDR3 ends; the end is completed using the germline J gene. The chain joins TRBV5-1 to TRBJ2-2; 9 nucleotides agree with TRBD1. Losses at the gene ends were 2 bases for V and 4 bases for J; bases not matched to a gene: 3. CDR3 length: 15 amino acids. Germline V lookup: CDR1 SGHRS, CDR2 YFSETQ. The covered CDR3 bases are TGCGCCAGCAGCTTTCAGGGACAGGGCACCGGGGAG. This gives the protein CASSFQGQGTGE. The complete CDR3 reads CASSFQGQGTGELFF.

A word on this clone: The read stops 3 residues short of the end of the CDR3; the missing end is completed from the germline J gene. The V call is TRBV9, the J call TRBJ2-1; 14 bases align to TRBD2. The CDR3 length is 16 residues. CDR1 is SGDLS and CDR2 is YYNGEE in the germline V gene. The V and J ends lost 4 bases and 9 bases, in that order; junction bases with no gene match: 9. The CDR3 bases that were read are TGTGCCAGCAGCTTGGGACTAGCGGGAGAGTTTGGTGAG. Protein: CASSLGLAGEFGE. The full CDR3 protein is CASSLGLAGEFGEQFF.

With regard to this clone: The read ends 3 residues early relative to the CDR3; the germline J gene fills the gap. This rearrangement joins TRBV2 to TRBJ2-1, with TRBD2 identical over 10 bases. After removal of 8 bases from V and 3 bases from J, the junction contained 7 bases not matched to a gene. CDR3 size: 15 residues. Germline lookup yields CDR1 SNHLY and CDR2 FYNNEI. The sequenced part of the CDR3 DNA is TGTGCCAGCGGCAGCGGGAGGGCCCTCTACAATGAG. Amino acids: CASGSGRALYNE. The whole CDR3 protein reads CASGSGRALYNEQFF.

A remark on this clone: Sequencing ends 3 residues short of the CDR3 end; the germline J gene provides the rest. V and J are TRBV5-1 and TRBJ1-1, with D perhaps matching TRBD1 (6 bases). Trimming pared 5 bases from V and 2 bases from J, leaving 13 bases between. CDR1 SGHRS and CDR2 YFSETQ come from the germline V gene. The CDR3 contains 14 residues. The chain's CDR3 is CASSTGTPNTEAFF. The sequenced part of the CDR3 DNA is TGCGCCAGCAGTACCGGGACACCCAACACTGAA.